Listed here is a single T cell receptor (beta chain). Reverse transcription of about 0.5 to 1 ug RNA used random hexamers. The TCR beta CDR3 was amplified by immunoSEQ multiplex PCR across 54 Vbeta, 13 Jbeta. One entry per CDR3 protein, called by TCRdb with MiXCR from the immunoSEQ multiplex PCR reads. The sample holds approximately 76,000 distinct CDR3 sequences, about 94% seen once. Between the trimmed V and J ends, which lost 0 bases and 5 bases, there was a span of 20 bases. Germline loops: CDR1 MNHEY, CDR2 SVGAGI. The CDR3 totals 18 residues. The data derive from a study of CD8 T cells in Susac syndrome. Sequencing of TCR beta covered CD8+ and CD4+ T cells obtained from blood. The study used treatment-naive patients who had stable or active relapsing-remitting disease as multiple sclerosis controls. Negative isolation was used for CD8+ and CD4+ T cells and FACS enrichment for TEMRA cells.

The origin of this receptor is a human donor with multiple sclerosis. This rearrangement joins TRBV6-5 to TRBJ2-1; no definite D call. The specimen was CD8+ T cells from PBMCs. DNA of the CDR3: TGTGCCAGCAGTTACTCGATCCCCAGGCTCATACCGGACAATGAGCAGTTCTTC. Translation gives CASSYSIPRLIPDNEQFF.